The 10 T cell receptor beta chains presented below share a single source sample, sequenced in a study of T cell changes during pregnancy in multiple sclerosis. Assay: immunoSEQ multiplex PCR; the TCRdb copy retains only in-frame clones and omits some. The sample shows some 80,000 clones, 94% of them seen only once. Material: CD4+ T cells from peripheral blood mononuclear cells, obtained after pregnancy. The receptor source for this set is a female donor with multiple sclerosis, enrolled in a pregnancy study.

V gene TRBV15 combines with J gene TRBJ2-3; D is perhaps TRBD1 (5 bases). This CDR3 contains 17 residues. The V gene lost 2 bases and the J gene lost 4 bases, with 19 bases spanning the gap. Germline values: CDR1 LNHNV, CDR2 YYDKDF (reference sequence). The CDR3 region has the DNA TGTGCCACCAGCAGACGCGTACCCAGACAGAGCCCAGATACGCAGTATTTT. Its protein product is CATSRRVPRQSPDTQYF.

V gene TRBV7-2 combines with J gene TRBJ2-5; the D is unclear. V was shortened by 2 bases and J by 5 bases, with 9 bases between the two germline ends. Germline-derived CDR1 and CDR2 are SGHTA and FQGNSA. The length of the CDR3 is 13 residues. The CDR3 DNA reads as TGTGCCAGCAGCTTATCCCCCGGGGAGACCCAGTACTTC. It codes for CASSLSPGETQYF. Looking up the rest from reference TRBV7-2 and TRBJ2-5 gives the full variable domain: GAGVSQSPSNKVTEKGKDVELRCDPISGHTALYWYRQSLGQGLEFLIYFQGNSAPDKSGLPSDRFSAERTGGSVSTLTIQRTQQEDSAVYLCASSLSPGETQYFGPGTRLLVL.

The genes are TRBV7-9 and TRBJ2-1; TRBD2 aligns across 8 bases. J gave up 6 bases and V 4 bases, and 8 bases lay outside the gene matches. CDR1 and CDR2 (germline): SEHNR, FQNEAQ (reference sequence). The length of the CDR3 is 15 residues. CDR3 in amino acids: CASSSLAGKPNEQFF. The CDR3 DNA reads TGTGCCAGCAGCTCCTTAGCGGGAAAACCCAATGAGCAGTTCTTC.

The V gene is TRBV2, the J gene TRBJ1-5; 8 bases agree with TRBD1. Looked up from germline, CDR1 is SNHLY and CDR2 is FYNNEI. Unmatched junction bases numbered 9, after V lost 4 bases and J lost 7 bases. The CDR3 has 15 residues. CDR3 residues: CASSVDRVLDQPQHF. CDR3 coding DNA: TGTGCCAGCAGTGTGGACAGGGTTTTAGACCAGCCCCAGCATTTT.

The rearrangement uses TRBV5-5 and TRBJ2-1, with TRBD1 as a possible D gene (6 bases). Per the germline V gene, CDR1 is SGHKS and CDR2 is YYEKEE (reference sequence). V dropped 4 bases and J dropped 2 bases, with 13 bases sitting between them. The CDR3 consists of 15 residues. The CDR3 protein is CASSGGQRPYNEQFF. CDR3 coding DNA: TGTGCCAGCAGCGGGGGACAAAGACCCTACAATGAGCAGTTCTTC. Based on the CDR3 plus reference TRBV5-5 and TRBJ2-1, the full variable domain is DAGVTQSPTHLIKTRGQQVTLRCSPISGHKSVSWYQQVLGQGPQFIFQYYEKEERGRGNFPDRFSARQFPNYSSELNVNALLLGDSALYLCASSGGQRPYNEQFFGPGTRLTVL.

This chain joins TRBV2 and TRBJ1-5, with 8 bases identical to TRBD1. With 6 bases clipped from V and 7 bases from J, the junction kept 5 bases outside the gene matches. This CDR3 contains 13 residues. The V gene's germline CDR1 is SNHLY and CDR2 FYNNEI. The CDR3 region has the DNA TGTGCCAGCAGGGACAGGGTGGCCCAGCCCCAGCATTTT. Translated, it gives CASRDRVAQPQHF.

The chain recombines TRBV28 with TRBJ1-4; TRBD1 agrees at 8 bases. V lost 11 bases to trimming and J lost 11 bases; unmatched junction nucleotides: 10. Germline lookup yields CDR1 MDHEN and CDR2 SYDVKM. CDR3 length equals 12 residues. The CDR3 loop is CALQGALGKLFF. The CDR3 nucleotides read TGTGCCCTCCAGGGGGCCTTAGGTAAACTGTTTTTT.

V gene TRBV14 combines with J gene TRBJ2-2; possible D gene TRBD1, 6 bases. The CDR3 is 14 amino acids. CDR1 SGHDN and CDR2 FVKESK come from the germline V gene. The V end lost 4 bases, the J end lost 5 bases, and 11 bases lay between the germline ends. CDR3 nucleotides: TGTGCCAGCAGCCGCGTACAGGGTACCGGGGAGCTGTTTTTT. Protein sequence: CASSRVQGTGELFF.

The sample holds one count of this clone. The chain joins TRBV19 to TRBJ1-1; D may be TRBD1 (5 bases). Trimming shortened V by 3 bases and J by 5 bases, and 10 bases separated the two germline ends. CDR1 is LNHDA and CDR2 is SQIVND in the germline V gene (reference sequence). The CDR3 sequence is 13 residues long. CDR3 sequence (DNA): TGTGCCAGTAGTATCCTGGGGGGAACTGAAGCTTTCTTT. The encoded protein is CASSILGGTEAFF.

CDR3 nucleotides: TGTGCCAGCAGTGCCGCAGGGGGCTTCGGTCAGCCCCAGCATTTT. Protein sequence: CASSAAGGFGQPQHF. The chain carries TRBV6-5 and TRBJ1-5; TRBD1 matches 8 bases. V dropped 5 bases and J dropped 6; count of bases not matched to a gene: 9. CDR3 length: 15 residues. In germline, CDR1 is MNHEY, CDR2 SVGAGI.